This TCR beta chain was observed in a study of blood T cells in healthy people across ages. Overall study context: Template switching captured about one barcoded beta molecule per two T cells.

Remarks on this clonotype: The antigen is not known.

Extraction of total RNA produced a minimum of 6 micrograms from each sample. The study's findings and limits: TCR beta diversity tracked closely with naive T cell percentage.

Then a second PCR, running about 6 to 11 cycles, was carried out with a sample-barcoded 5' primer and a J-beta primer mix. TCRdb used MiXCR to reprocess the 5' RACE reads, holding one entry per CDR3 protein. The sample lists about 2 million distinct CDR3 sequences, less than 50% occurring once. Per germline, CDR1 DFQATT and CDR2 SNEGSKA (reference sequence). With V trimmed by 3 bases and J by 5 bases, 7 bases remained unmatched. This CDR3 is 15 amino acids long. The genes are TRBV20-1 and TRBJ2-3; 11 bases match TRBD2. The sample consisted of blood. The sequence was collected from a woman aged 40 to 50 in good health. CDR3: CSASRLAGNQDTQYF. In DNA, the CDR3 is TGCAGTGCTAGCAGACTAGCGGGGAATCAAGATACGCAGTATTTT.